These T cell receptor beta chains were read from a single sample in a study of early stage breast cancer tumors. TCRdb's table, derived via immunoSEQ multiplex PCR, lists solely in-frame clones and lacks some. This table has 65,000 to 75,000 clones, approximately 84% appearing once. What was sequenced was blood. These receptor sequences come from a middle-aged person with breast cancer. CDR3s leave out the opening cysteine and the closing phenylalanine or tryptophan. The order of the fields is J gene, V gene, CDR3 protein.

J gene: TRBJ2-1
V gene: TRBV7-3
CDR3 protein: ASSGGLAGLNEQF

J gene: TRBJ1-2
V gene: TRBV6-5
CDR3 protein: ASRQGQGYYGYT

J gene: TRBJ2-1
V gene: TRBV11-1
CDR3 protein: ASSSSGSSYNEQF

J gene: TRBJ2-2
V gene: TRBV14
CDR3 protein: ASSPLAGGGELF

J gene: TRBJ1-1
V gene: TRBV6-5
CDR3 protein: ASSPRQGVGTEAF

J gene: TRBJ2-4
V gene: TRBV19
CDR3 protein: ASSIDTLSYGGAGNIQY

J gene: TRBJ1-1
V gene: TRBV7-9
CDR3 protein: ASRVQGDTEAF

J gene: TRBJ2-2
V gene: TRBV25-1
CDR3 protein: ASSRGGTPNTGELF

J gene: TRBJ2-4
V gene: TRBV18
CDR3 protein: ASSQIAGGVAKNIQY

J gene: TRBJ1-1
V gene: TRBV15
CDR3 protein: ATSGGLGDTEAF

J gene: TRBJ2-7
V gene: TRBV5-1
CDR3 protein: ASSFSDTAYEQY

J gene: TRBJ2-7
V gene: TRBV4-1
CDR3 protein: ASSHPTASYEQY

J gene: TRBJ2-7
V gene: TRBV2
CDR3 protein: ASANVGQSYEQY

J gene: TRBJ1-4
V gene: TRBV27
CDR3 protein: ASSPPWAGRQELF

J gene: TRBJ2-7
V gene: TRBV11-2
CDR3 protein: ASSFGRGTGEQY

J gene: TRBJ1-2
V gene: TRBV18
CDR3 protein: ASSPPSYGYT

J gene: TRBJ2-3
V gene: TRBV9
CDR3 protein: ASSVGGLTSTDTQY

J gene: TRBJ2-3
V gene: TRBV18
CDR3 protein: ASSPKTGAVDTQY

J gene: TRBJ2-3
V gene: TRBV7-9
CDR3 protein: ASSLGGGGSYTDTQY

J gene: TRBJ1-1
V gene: TRBV6-6
CDR3 protein: ASSYSWRANTEAF

J gene: TRBJ2-1
V gene: TRBV18
CDR3 protein: ASSPPGVPQGSENEQF

J gene: TRBJ2-5
V gene: TRBV28
CDR3 protein: ASSFTGTEGETQY

J gene: TRBJ1-4
V gene: TRBV25-1
CDR3 protein: ASSDRGGEKLF

J gene: TRBJ1-1
V gene: TRBV28
CDR3 protein: ASRGGAMNTEAF

J gene: TRBJ1-1
V gene: TRBV5-1
CDR3 protein: ASSDNPVRNPEAF

J gene: TRBJ2-7
V gene: TRBV5-4
CDR3 protein: ASSLDRDSYEQY

J gene: TRBJ1-2
V gene: TRBV13
CDR3 protein: ASRPQDLYGYT

J gene: TRBJ2-1
V gene: TRBV4-1
CDR3 protein: ASSQPRAGISSYNEQF

J gene: TRBJ2-3
V gene: TRBV28
CDR3 protein: ASTAGGVGTDTQY

J gene: TRBJ2-4
V gene: TRBV28
CDR3 protein: ASRGSGIGKNIQY

J gene: TRBJ1-4
V gene: TRBV29-1
CDR3 protein: SVHLGVSTNEKLF

J gene: TRBJ2-1
V gene: TRBV5-4
CDR3 protein: ASSLVDRGLDEQF

J gene: TRBJ2-7
V gene: TRBV4-1
CDR3 protein: ASSPLTPGLAGNGEQY

J gene: TRBJ1-1
V gene: TRBV18
CDR3 protein: ASSTGVDTEAF

J gene: TRBJ1-2
V gene: TRBV19
CDR3 protein: ASRDLGTALDGYT

J gene: TRBJ1-1
V gene: TRBV7-9
CDR3 protein: ASSPYTEAF

J gene: TRBJ1-2
V gene: TRBV7-5
CDR3 protein: ARSTDRGYGYT

J gene: TRBJ1-1
V gene: TRBV28
CDR3 protein: ASGEGENTEAF

J gene: TRBJ2-7
V gene: TRBV28
CDR3 protein: ATVPGQGSEQY

J gene: TRBJ2-1
V gene: TRBV30
CDR3 protein: AWRDTLVHNEQF

J gene: TRBJ1-4
V gene: TRBV6-1
CDR3 protein: ASRPPGEEKLF

J gene: TRBJ2-3
V gene: TRBV27
CDR3 protein: ASSFGGTSDTQY

J gene: TRBJ2-5
V gene: TRBV5-1
CDR3 protein: ASSLFRNQETQY

J gene: TRBJ2-6
V gene: TRBV5-8
CDR3 protein: ASRGTTGANVLT